This T cell receptor beta chain was captured in a study of blood T cell repertoires in COVID-19. Overall study: COVID-19 samples collected from the United States, Italy and Spain covered acute and convalescent phases.

TCRdb's copy holds only in-frame clones and misses some; the assay was immunoSEQ multiplex PCR. The sample shows 200,000 or so clones, 84% of them seen only once. Germline V lookup: CDR1 MNHNS, CDR2 SASEGT. Trimming shortened V by 2 bases and J by 5 bases, and 13 bases separated the two germline ends. This CDR3 comprises 14 residues. This clonotype was obtained from a woman aged 25 to 39 who had recovered from COVID-19. This chain joins TRBV6-1 and TRBJ2-7; D might be TRBD1 (7 bases). The source material was peripheral blood. The DNA of the CDR3 is TGTGCCAGCAGTGAAAGCCAGGGGGGCGACGAGCAGTACTTC. Amino acid sequence: CASSESQGGDEQYF.